This T cell receptor (beta chain) originates from a study of human T cells and chemical hapten exposure. Stated time point: pre-sensitization, week 0. Treatment of the sample: therapeutic diphenylcyclopropenone sensitization with weekly scalp DPC. A single record per CDR3 protein comes from TCRdb applying MiXCR to the RACE reads. The data hold around 120,000 distinct CDR3 sequences, with approximately 13% observed a single time. This CDR3 has 14 amino acids. CDR1 and CDR2 from the germline V gene are KGHSH and LQKENI. The germline V and J ends were trimmed by 5 bases and 5 bases, with 13 bases remaining between them.

The source of this sequence is a woman aged 18-35 years with alopecia areata. Some clones in this sample may be carry-over from other donors' samples. Source: whole blood, taken in connection with sensitization to the hapten diphenylcyclopropenone (DPC). The genes are TRBV18 and TRBJ1-5; perhaps TRBD1 as D (5 bases). This chain's CDR3 is CASSILGRHQPQHF. Written as DNA, the CDR3 is TGTGCCAGCTCAATCCTGGGGCGACATCAGCCCCAGCATTTT.